The entry that follows covers one TCR beta chain sequence. Its target is not known. Naive CD4+ cells were CD45RA-selected; the remaining cells were memory. The germline V gene encodes CDR1 MDHEN and CDR2 SYDVKM. The V segment lost 4 bases and the J segment 8 bases; nucleotides outside the gene matches: 7. The CDR3 is 14 residues long. Repertoires were generated with immunoSEQ multiplex PCR, while TCRdb's copy carries only in-frame clones and drops some. This sample has about 1 million clones, with about 74% found just once. The sample originates from a study of shared clonotypes between healthy human individuals. Whole-study context: Each donor had three CD4 naive, three CD4 memory, two CD8 naive and one CD8 memory plate.

Study results and caveats: Incompleteness in sorted-subset sequencing, despite large depth, was shown by rarefaction. Only blood was sampled, and tissue TCR repertoires likely differ from blood ones.

The sample consisted of memory CD4+ T cells sorted from blood. Subset of the sample: CD45RA-negative fraction. The V call is TRBV28, the J call TRBJ1-1; 10 bases agree with TRBD1. The source is a man between 18 and 29 years old in good health. The CDR3 region is CASSSTGGGLEAFF. CDR3 nucleotide sequence: TGTGCCAGCAGTTCGACAGGGGGCGGGTTGGAAGCTTTCTTT. Using reference TRBV28 and TRBJ1-1 for the parts outside the CDR3, the full variable domain is DVKVTQSSRYLVKRTGEKVFLECVQDMDHENMFWYRQDPGLGLRLIYFSYDVKMKEKGDIPEGYSVSREKKERFSLILESASTNQTSMYLCASSSTGGGLEAFFGQGTRLTVV.